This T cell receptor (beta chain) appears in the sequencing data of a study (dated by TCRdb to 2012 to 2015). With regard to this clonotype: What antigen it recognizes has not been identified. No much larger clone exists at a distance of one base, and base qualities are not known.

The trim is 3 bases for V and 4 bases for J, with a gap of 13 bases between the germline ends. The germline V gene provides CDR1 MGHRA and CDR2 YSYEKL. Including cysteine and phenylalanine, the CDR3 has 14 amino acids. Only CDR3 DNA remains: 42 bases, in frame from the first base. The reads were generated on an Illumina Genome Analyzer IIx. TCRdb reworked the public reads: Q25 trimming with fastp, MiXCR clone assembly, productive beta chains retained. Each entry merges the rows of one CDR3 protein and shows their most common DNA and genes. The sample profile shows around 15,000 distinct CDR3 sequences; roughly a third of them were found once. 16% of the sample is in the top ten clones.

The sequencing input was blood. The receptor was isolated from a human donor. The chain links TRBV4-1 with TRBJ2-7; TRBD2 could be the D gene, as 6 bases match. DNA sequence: TGCGCCAGCAGCCATGGAGGGAGGTCGTACGAGCAGTACTTC. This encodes CASSHGGRSYEQYF.